This T cell receptor (beta chain) is drawn from a study of cytomegalovirus exposure and HLA in healthy donors. Study findings and constraints: Being indistinguishable, some V segments were excluded, TRBV6-2 and TRBV6-3 among them. Fewer N-insertions (relative to the roughly 720-donor mean) were reportedly seen in an Asian-associated ancestry cluster in a later analysis. TCR beta V- and J-gene trimming was later associated with a missense DCLRE1C variant.

Details on this clone: Its specificity is not known.

Use of 60 Vbeta and 13 Jbeta primers characterized the PCR. Only in-frame clones appear in the TCRdb table, and some are missing; sequencing was by immunoSEQ multiplex PCR. The sample lists more than 150,000 clones, 70% to 90% seen once, with about 9.3% in the top ten. The CDR3 has 13 residues. V lost 4 bases to trimming and J lost 6 bases, with 12 bases between them. Looked up from germline, CDR1 is LNHDA and CDR2 is SQIVND (reference sequence). What was sequenced was PBMCs. The rearrangement links TRBV19 to TRBJ2-5; D is possibly TRBD1 (5 bases). The sequence was collected from a man younger than 35 in good health and CMV-seropositive. The CDR3 region is CASSSQGLQTQYF. The CDR3 nucleotides read TGTGCCAGTAGTAGTCAGGGCCTCCAGACCCAGTACTTC.